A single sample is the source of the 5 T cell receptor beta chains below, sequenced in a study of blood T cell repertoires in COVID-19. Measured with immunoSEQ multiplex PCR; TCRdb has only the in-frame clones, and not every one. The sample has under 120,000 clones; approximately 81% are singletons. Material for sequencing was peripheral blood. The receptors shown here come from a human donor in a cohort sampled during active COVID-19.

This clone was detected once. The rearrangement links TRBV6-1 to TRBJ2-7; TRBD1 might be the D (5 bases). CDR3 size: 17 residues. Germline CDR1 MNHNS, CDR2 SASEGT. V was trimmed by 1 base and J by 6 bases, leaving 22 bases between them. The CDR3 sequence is CASSEVLRSIDSSEQYF. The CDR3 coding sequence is TGTGCCAGCAGTGAAGTGCTTCGTAGCATAGACAGCAGCGAGCAGTACTTC.

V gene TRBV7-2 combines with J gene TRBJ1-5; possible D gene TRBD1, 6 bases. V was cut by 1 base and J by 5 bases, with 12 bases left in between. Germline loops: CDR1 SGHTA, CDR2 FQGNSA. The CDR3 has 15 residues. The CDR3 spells CASSLVSEGDQPQHF. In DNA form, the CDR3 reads TGTGCCAGCAGCTTAGTATCCGAGGGGGATCAGCCCCAGCATTTT.

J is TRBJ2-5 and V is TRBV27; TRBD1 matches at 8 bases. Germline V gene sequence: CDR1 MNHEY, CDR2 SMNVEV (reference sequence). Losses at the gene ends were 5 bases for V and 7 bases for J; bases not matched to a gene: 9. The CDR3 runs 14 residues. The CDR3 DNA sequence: TGTGCCAGCAGTATCCGACAGGGGTTAGTGACCCAGTACTTC. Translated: CASSIRQGLVTQYF.

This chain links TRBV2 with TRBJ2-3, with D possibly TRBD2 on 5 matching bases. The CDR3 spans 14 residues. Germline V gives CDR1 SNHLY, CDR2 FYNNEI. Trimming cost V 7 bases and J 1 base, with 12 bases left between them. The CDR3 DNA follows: TGTGCCAGCACCGGCCGTAGCGGCACAGATACGCAGTATTTT. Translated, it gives CASTGRSGTDTQYF.

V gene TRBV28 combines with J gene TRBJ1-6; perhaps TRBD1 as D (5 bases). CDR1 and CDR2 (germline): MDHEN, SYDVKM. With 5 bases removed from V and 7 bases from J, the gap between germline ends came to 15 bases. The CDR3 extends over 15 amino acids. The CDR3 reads CASSGAGPQNSPLHF. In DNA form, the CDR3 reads TGTGCCAGCAGTGGGGCAGGCCCACAAAATTCACCCCTCCACTTT.